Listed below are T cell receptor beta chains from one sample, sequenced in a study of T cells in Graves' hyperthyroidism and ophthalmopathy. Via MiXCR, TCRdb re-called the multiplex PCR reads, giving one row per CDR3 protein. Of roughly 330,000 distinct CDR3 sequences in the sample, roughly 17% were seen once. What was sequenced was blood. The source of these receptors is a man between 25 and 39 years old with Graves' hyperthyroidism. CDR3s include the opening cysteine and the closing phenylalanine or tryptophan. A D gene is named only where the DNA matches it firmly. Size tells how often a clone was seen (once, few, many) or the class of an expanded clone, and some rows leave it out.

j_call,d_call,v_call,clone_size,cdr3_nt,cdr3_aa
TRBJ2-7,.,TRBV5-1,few,TGCGCCAGCAGCGAGGGACGGACAGACCTAACCTACGAGCAGTACTTC,CASSEGRTDLTYEQYF
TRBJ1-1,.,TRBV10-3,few,TGTGCCATCAAAAGGGGGGGGGCCGAAGCTTTCTTT,CAIKRGGAEAFF
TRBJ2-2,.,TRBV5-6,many,TGTGCCAGCAGCCTAGACCCCGGGGAGCTGTTTTTT,CASSLDPGELFF
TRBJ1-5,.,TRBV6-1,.,TGTGCCAGCAGTGAAGCGTACCCTAGGGATAGCAATCAGCCCCAGCATTTT,CASSEAYPRDSNQPQHF
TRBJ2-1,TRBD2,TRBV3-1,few,TGTGCCAGCAGCCACTCGAGGGAGGGCCGCAATGAGCAGTTCTTC,CASSHSREGRNEQFF
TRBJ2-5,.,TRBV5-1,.,TGCGCCAGCAGCTTGGGGACAAGGGTAGAGACCCAGTACTTC,CASSLGTRVETQYF
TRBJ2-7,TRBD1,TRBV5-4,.,TGTGCCAGCAGCACAAAATCCGGGACAGACCCCTACGAGCAGTACTTC,CASSTKSGTDPYEQYF
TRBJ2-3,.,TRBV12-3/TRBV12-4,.,TGTGCCAGCAGTTTAGTCGGGCCAGATACGCAGTATTTT,CASSLVGPDTQYF
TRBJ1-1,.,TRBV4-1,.,TGCGCCAGCAGCCAAAAATCGGCGAACACTGAAGCTTTCTTT,CASSQKSANTEAFF
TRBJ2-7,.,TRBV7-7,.,TGTGCTAGCAGCCCTAGGTTGGAGGGGGAATCCTACGAGCAGTACTTC,CASSPRLEGESYEQYF
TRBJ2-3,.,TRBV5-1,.,TGCGCCAGCAGCTTGGCTAGTGGATCAGATACGCAGTATTTT,CASSLASGSDTQYF
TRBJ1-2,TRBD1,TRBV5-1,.,TGCGCCAGCAGCTTGGGGACAGGTGGGGTCAGCTATGGCTACACCTTC,CASSLGTGGVSYGYTF
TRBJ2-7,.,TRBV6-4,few,TGTGCCAGCAGTGAGAGACATCACAAACTTTACGAGCAGTACTTC,CASSERHHKLYEQYF
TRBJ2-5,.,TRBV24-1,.,TGTGCCACCAGTGGAGGGGTGAAGGAAGAGACCCAGTACTTC,CATSGGVKEETQYF
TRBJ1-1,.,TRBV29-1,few,TGCAGCGTTGGTGTGGGGGTTGCTGAAGCTTTCTTT,CSVGVGVAEAFF
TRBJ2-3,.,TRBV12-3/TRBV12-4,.,TGTGCCACGGGGGCAGGCGGAGGGTTCACAGATACGCAGTATTTT,CATGAGGGFTDTQYF
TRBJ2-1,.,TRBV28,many,TGTGCCAGCAGTTTCCCCTCCGGTAATGAGCAGTTCTTC,CASSFPSGNEQFF
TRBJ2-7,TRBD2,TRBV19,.,TGTGCCAGTAGTGCCCAACCTGGACTAGCCTACGAGCAGTACTTC,CASSAQPGLAYEQYF
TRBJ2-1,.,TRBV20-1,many,TGCAGTGCTAGGGTAGCCGGGAGAAACAATGAGCAGTTCTTC,CSARVAGRNNEQFF
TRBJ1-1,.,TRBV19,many,TGTGCCAGTACCCGTTCCCCTTGGAGAGGGGGTAGGATGAACACTGAAGCTTTCTTT,CASTRSPWRGGRMNTEAFF
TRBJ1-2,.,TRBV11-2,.,TGTGCCAGCAGCTTAAAAGGGAAGAATGCATATGGCTACACCTTC,CASSLKGKNAYGYTF
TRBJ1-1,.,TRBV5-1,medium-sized,TGCGCCAGCAGTCGGGAGGGCCGGGGTTCGAACACTGAAGCTTTCTTT,CASSREGRGSNTEAFF
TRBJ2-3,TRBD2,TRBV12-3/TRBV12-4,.,TGTGCCAGCAGTTTAGAGGGACTAGCAGGCACAGATACGCAGTATTTT,CASSLEGLAGTDTQYF
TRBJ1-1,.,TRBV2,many,TGTGCCAGCAGTGAACTCCCGGGCACTGAAGCTTTCTTT,CASSELPGTEAFF
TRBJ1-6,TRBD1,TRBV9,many,TGTGCCAGCAGCGTGACAGGGGATTCACCCCTCCACTTT,CASSVTGDSPLHF
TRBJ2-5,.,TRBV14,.,TGTGCCAGCAGCCAAGGGACAGATCAAGAGACCCAGTACTTC,CASSQGTDQETQYF
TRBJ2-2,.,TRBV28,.,TGTGCCAGCAGCCAGACTCAGCCCCGGAGGGGGCTAAACACCGGGGAGCTGTTTTTT,CASSQTQPRRGLNTGELFF
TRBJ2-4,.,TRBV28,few,TGTGCCAGCAGTTTAATGGGACGCAAGTACATTCAGTACTTC,CASSLMGRKYIQYF
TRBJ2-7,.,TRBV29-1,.,TGCAGCGTTGAGATAAGCTTCGGCAGGGGCTACGAGCAGTACTTC,CSVEISFGRGYEQYF
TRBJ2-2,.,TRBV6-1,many,TGTGCCAGCACCTGGGGAGACACCGGGGAGCTGTTTTTT,CASTWGDTGELFF
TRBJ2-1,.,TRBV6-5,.,TGTGCCAGCAGTTACTCGAGCGCTCCTTACAATGAGCAGTTCTTC,CASSYSSAPYNEQFF
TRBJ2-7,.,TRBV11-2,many,TGTGCCAGCAGCTGGAAGGCCGAGCAGTACTTC,CASSWKAEQYF
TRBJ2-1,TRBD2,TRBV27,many,TGTGCCAGCAGTCGGACTAGCGGGAGAAATGAGCAGTTCTTC,CASSRTSGRNEQFF
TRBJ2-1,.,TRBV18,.,TGTGCCAGCTCACCGCCCACCGTCGACCCCAATGAGCGGTTCTTC,CASSPPTVDPNERFF
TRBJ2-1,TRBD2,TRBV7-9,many,TGTGCCAGCAGCCATGGACTAGCGGGAATAGGTGAGCAGTTCTTC,CASSHGLAGIGEQFF
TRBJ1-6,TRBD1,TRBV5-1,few,TGCGCCAGCAGCTTGGTGTTCGTCAGCCACAGGACAGGGGAGAATTCACCCCTCCACTTT,CASSLVFVSHRTGENSPLHF
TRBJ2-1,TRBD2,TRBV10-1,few,TGCGCCAGCAGTGACCGTAGCGGGAGGGCCGACAATGAGCAGTTCTTC,CASSDRSGRADNEQFF
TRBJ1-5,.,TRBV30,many,TGTGCCTGGAGTTTAGGAGGATCTGTAAGCAATCAGCCCCAGCATTTT,CAWSLGGSVSNQPQHF
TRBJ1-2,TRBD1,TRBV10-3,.,TGTGCCATCAGTGAGTCAGAGACAGGGAACTATGGCTACACCTTC,CAISESETGNYGYTF